Listed below are T cell receptor beta chains from one sample, sequenced in a study of blood T cell repertoires in COVID-19. The method was immunoSEQ multiplex PCR; TCRdb's version includes in-frame clones alone and lacks a portion of them. The sample holds approximately 38,000 clones, 70% to 90% seen once. The sequenced sample consisted of peripheral blood. The source of these receptors is a man aged 60 to 69 with COVID-19, enrolled during active disease. The conserved cysteine and the conserved F or W are not part of the CDR3 here. The order of the fields is J gene, V gene, D gene, CDR3 length, CDR3 protein. D genes are given only for firm matches.

TRBJ2-1,TRBV4-3,.,15,ASSQEEWERSYNEQF
TRBJ2-1,TRBV18,TRBD2,15,ASSPPGLGLNYNEQF
TRBJ1-1,TRBV2,.,14,ASSGSPPGMNTEAF
TRBJ2-4,TRBV28,.,10,ASSLSKNIQY
TRBJ2-7,TRBV10-2,TRBD1,14,ASSDPEGTGSYEQY
TRBJ2-3,TRBV30,.,13,AWRPGLRGRDTQY
TRBJ2-1,TRBV7-9,TRBD2,17,ASSLGISGRGAWRNEQF
TRBJ1-2,TRBV28,.,9,ASSLPGGYT
TRBJ1-4,TRBV24-1,.,11,ATSDSLNEKLF
TRBJ1-5,TRBV7-8,.,12,ASSLLGNNQPQH
TRBJ2-1,TRBV2,TRBD2,14,ATSGLAVLSYNEQF
TRBJ1-1,TRBV5-6,.,9,ASSTSTEAF
TRBJ2-3,TRBV24-1,TRBD1,13,ATSLGTGGADTQY
TRBJ2-3,TRBV4-1,.,12,ASSQEAGGDTQY
TRBJ1-1,TRBV6-1,.,13,ASSEVGGTNTEAF
TRBJ2-7,TRBV15,.,14,ATSRDLRTDTYEQY
TRBJ2-4,TRBV5-5,.,15,ASSLDRGLVAKNIQY
TRBJ1-6,TRBV5-1,TRBD1,12,ASSLGQGASPLH
TRBJ2-5,TRBV4-2,TRBD1,13,ASSTKQGEAETQY
TRBJ1-3,TRBV5-1,TRBD1,15,ASSRFGQGSSGNTIY
TRBJ1-1,TRBV28,TRBD1,15,ASSLPRTGPRVTEAF
TRBJ1-3,TRBV6-2/TRBV6-3,.,11,ASSYTTGNTIY
TRBJ2-2,TRBV2,TRBD1,13,ASSESETGPGELF
TRBJ2-2,TRBV24-1,.,12,ATSDNRETGELF
TRBJ1-1,TRBV10-2,TRBD1,10,ASSPDRAEAF
TRBJ2-3,TRBV27,TRBD1,11,ASSFDRGDTQY
TRBJ2-3,TRBV3-1/TRBV3-2,.,14,ASSQEWRVGTDTQY
TRBJ2-1,TRBV5-1,.,13,ASSPVGDSYNEQF
TRBJ1-4,TRBV28,.,11,ASSFGSNEKLF
TRBJ1-6,TRBV9,.,12,ASSVGGSNSPLH
TRBJ2-3,TRBV28,TRBD2,13,ASSSSGSWTDTQY
TRBJ2-7,TRBV3-1/TRBV3-2,.,15,ASSQGGGGLAVYEQY
TRBJ1-1,TRBV30,.,11,AWRPLQRVEAF
TRBJ1-2,TRBV19,TRBD1,13,ASSTRTGGNYGYT
TRBJ2-7,TRBV19,.,9,ASAYGYEQY
TRBJ1-1,TRBV19,.,12,ASTKGSGNTEAF
TRBJ2-3,TRBV6-2/TRBV6-3,.,13,ASTPAERVTDTQY
TRBJ1-2,TRBV5-1,.,12,ASSSDTVSYGYT
TRBJ1-6,TRBV28,.,13,ASSYKPGVNSPLH
TRBJ1-2,TRBV4-1,.,15,ASSPIEDLAGNYGYT
TRBJ1-5,TRBV12-3/TRBV12-4,.,11,ASSPRAAQPQH
TRBJ1-5,TRBV6-6,.,12,ASSKSRGDLPQH
TRBJ1-5,TRBV24-1,TRBD1,14,ATSGGTGEGNQPQH
TRBJ2-7,TRBV6-5,TRBD2,12,ASSSTGLAGHQY
TRBJ2-5,TRBV10-1,TRBD2,12,ASSDGLAGETQY
TRBJ2-7,TRBV15,.,13,ATSRDRELSYEQY
TRBJ1-2,TRBV6-2/TRBV6-3,TRBD1,13,ASSYTGGAHYGYT